The next 20 T cell receptor beta chains were all read from a single sample in a study of blood T cells in healthy people across ages. Alongside a J-beta primer mix, a sample-barcoded 5' primer served in a second PCR lasting 7 to 11 cycles. TCRdb used MiXCR to reprocess the 5' RACE reads, holding one entry per CDR3 protein. The sample yields 800,000 to 950,000 distinct CDR3 sequences, almost 30% seen once. The sample was also linked to a second study, of T cells of mothers and their children.

Sequencing was done on a sample of blood. Receptor source: a woman between 35 and 50 years old in good health.

The chain uses TRBV7-8 and TRBJ1-1; TRBD1 matches 7 bases. V shed 5 bases and J 1 base; nucleotides not matched to a gene: 16. The CDR3 has 18 amino acids. In germline, CDR1 is SGHVS, CDR2 FQNEAQ. The CDR3: CASSPPTGTGRGNTEAFF. Here the CDR3 DNA reads TGTGCCAGCAGCCCCCCGACAGGGACTGGCAGGGGGAACACTGAAGCTTTCTTT.

This clonotype was counted many times. This may be a read error: a much more frequent sequence differs by one nucleotide. The rearrangement links TRBV12-3 or TRBV12-4 to TRBJ1-2; D may be TRBD1 (5 bases). This CDR3 contains 12 residues. The germline V and J ends were trimmed by 4 bases and 9 bases, with 12 bases remaining between them. CDR3 coding DNA: TGTGCCAGCAGTTCAGACAGTTCGAGCTACACCTTC. Protein: CASSSDSSSYTF.

This clonotype came up a few times. V is TRBV7-2 and J is TRBJ1-1, with D possibly TRBD1 on 6 matching bases. Germline lookup yields CDR1 SGHTA and CDR2 FQGNSA. This CDR3 is built from 14 residues. V lost 0 bases to trimming and J lost 8 bases, with 13 bases between them. The CDR3 protein is CASSLALQGGEAFF. The DNA for the CDR3 is TGTGCCAGCAGCTTAGCGCTACAGGGAGGGGAAGCTTTCTTT.

The gene calls are TRBV19 and TRBJ1-5; D might be TRBD1 (6 bases). Germline lookup yields CDR1 LNHDA and CDR2 SQIVND (reference sequence). The CDR3 totals 15 residues. V gave up 5 bases and J gave up 6 bases, with 17 bases separating them. The CDR3 nucleotides are TGTGCCAGTAGTCCAACAGGGTCATGGGTTCAGCCCCAGCATTTT. It is translated as CASSPTGSWVQPQHF.

This clonotype came up a few times. At one end the junction does not follow the germline gene, possibly because of a read error. The chain combines TRBV10-2 with TRBJ1-2; D perhaps matches TRBD1 (5 bases). Germline V lookup: CDR1 WSHSY, CDR2 SAAADI. CDR3 length: 11 amino acids. The CDR3 nucleotides are TGCGCCAGCACAGGGTACTATGGCTGCACCTTC. Protein sequence: CASTGYYGCTF.

The genes are TRBV28 and TRBJ2-6; a weak D match, TRBD2 (5 bases). Trimming removed 5 bases at V and 2 bases at J, with 19 bases between. The CDR3 is 18 residues long. The germline gives CDR1 MDHEN, CDR2 SYDVKM. This CDR3 reads CASSPFRGPLTGANVLTF. CDR3 in DNA: TGTGCCAGCAGTCCCTTCCGCGGGCCTCTGACTGGGGCCAACGTCCTGACTTTC.

This clonotype was observed at least ten times. The J gene is TRBJ2-1, the V gene TRBV4-3, with D maybe TRBD2 (7 bases). Trimming took off 4 bases at V and 4 bases at J, with 20 bases between the two ends. The CDR3 extends over 17 amino acids. Germline values: CDR1 LGHNA, CDR2 YSLEER. CDR3 in DNA: TGCGCCAGCAGCCCCCGAGGGGGGCGCGGGGGATACAATGAGCAGTTCTTC. Its protein product is CASSPRGGRGGYNEQFF.

As for this clonotype: Mismatch with germline at one junction end may stem from a read error. The rearrangement joins TRBV7-6 to TRBJ1-5; D not certain. Per germline, CDR1 SGHVS and CDR2 FNYEAQ. The CDR3 has 15 amino acids. CDR3 coding DNA: TGTGCCAGCAGCTTAGCGGGGTTCGGCAATCAGTCCCAGCATTTT. It encodes CASSLAGFGNQSQHF.

In its sample, this clonotype was seen a few times. The chain carries TRBV2 and TRBJ1-1; D is undetermined. V lost 2 bases, J lost 0 bases, and 10 bases lay in between. The CDR3 length is 15 residues. Germline CDR1 is SNHLY and CDR2 is FYNNEI. The CDR3 bases are TGTGCCAGCAGTGAACCAAGGAACCTGAACACTGAAGCTTTCTTT. Its translation is CASSEPRNLNTEAFF. The variable domain in full, with the rest retrieved from reference TRBV2 and TRBJ1-1, is EPEVTQTPSHQVTQMGQEVILRCVPISNHLYFYWYRQILGQKVEFLVSFYNNEISEKSEIFDDQFSVERPDGSNFTLKIRSTKLEDSAMYFCASSEPRNLNTEAFFGQGTRLTVV.

This clonotype appeared a few times. The rearrangement links TRBV13 to TRBJ1-3; 7 bases line up with TRBD1. This CDR3 has 19 amino acids. Trimming took 5 bases from V and 2 from J; bases not matched to a gene: 18. The germline V gene encodes CDR1 PRHDT and CDR2 FYEKMQ (reference sequence). CDR3 region: CASSLTTGFRFGAGNTIYF. The CDR3 nucleotides read TGTGCCAGCAGCCTAACGACAGGGTTTAGATTTGGGGCTGGAAACACCATATATTTT.

This clonotype was detected only a few times. This chain links TRBV7-2 with TRBJ2-1; D possibly uses TRBD1 or TRBD2 (5 bases each). This CDR3 comprises 16 residues. Germline V gene lookup returns CDR1 SGHTA and CDR2 FQGNSA. The V and J ends lost 5 bases and 2 bases respectively, with 16 bases between them. The CDR3 nucleotides read TGTGCCAGCAGCCCCGGGGCGGGCCGGACCTACAATGAGCAGTTCTTC. It encodes CASSPGAGRTYNEQFF.

The genes are TRBV7-3 and TRBJ2-1; 8 bases are shared with TRBD2. The CDR3 is 15 residues long. The V gene's germline CDR1 is SGHTA and CDR2 FQGTGA. After removal of 2 bases from V and 4 bases from J, the junction contained 4 bases not matched to a gene. This CDR3 is CASSLAIAGYNEQFF. CDR3 in DNA: TGTGCCAGCAGCTTAGCGATAGCGGGGTACAATGAGCAGTTCTTC. Filled out from reference TRBV7-3 and TRBJ2-1, the complete variable domain reads GAGVSQTPSNKVTEKGKYVELRCDPISGHTALYWYRQSLGQGPEFLIYFQGTGAADDSGLPNDRFFAVRPEGSVSTLKIQRTERGDSAVYLCASSLAIAGYNEQFFGPGTRLTVL.

There are a few counts of this clonotype. CDR3 DNA: TGCGCCAGCAGCCAAGATACCACTAGCGGGTACTACAATGAGCAGTTCTTC. Translation gives CASSQDTTSGYYNEQFF. This rearrangement joins TRBV4-1 to TRBJ2-1; TRBD2 aligns across 9 bases. The CDR3 sequence is 17 residues long. V lost 0 bases and J lost 3; bases outside the gene matches: 6. Germline CDR1 MGHRA, CDR2 YSYEKL.

This clonotype occurred a few times. This chain connects TRBV6-6 to TRBJ1-2, with TRBD1 matching over 10 bases. With 2 bases clipped from V and 7 bases from J, the junction kept 4 bases outside the gene matches. This CDR3 has 14 amino acids. CDR1 and CDR2 (germline): MNHNY, SVGAGI (reference sequence). The CDR3 sequence: CASSYRQGAIGYTF. The DNA of the CDR3 is TGTGCCAGCAGTTACAGACAGGGGGCGATTGGCTACACCTTC.

The table lists this clonotype with a few counts. The V call is TRBV18, the J call TRBJ2-4; D unresolved. The CDR3 totals 15 residues. V lost 2 bases and J 5 bases, leaving 13 bases between the germline ends. CDR1 and CDR2 from the germline V gene are KGHSH and LQKENI. The CDR3 DNA reads as TGTGCCAGCTCACCAATGCACCGGACGGAAAACATTCAGTACTTC. Amino acid sequence: CASSPMHRTENIQYF.

The sample holds many counts of this clonotype. The J gene is TRBJ2-7, the V gene TRBV9; D not certain. Trimming removed 0 bases at V and 7 bases at J, with 17 bases between. The CDR3 is made up of 15 amino acids. The germline V gene has CDR1 SGDLS and CDR2 YYNGEE. CDR3 sequence reads: CASSVGQDPYWEQYF. In DNA form, the CDR3 reads TGTGCCAGCAGCGTAGGTCAGGATCCCTATTGGGAGCAGTACTTC.

This clonotype was observed a few times. One base away lies a much larger clone, so this may be a sequencing read error. The chain uses TRBV12-3 or TRBV12-4 and TRBJ1-1, with no clear D. V gave up 4 bases and J gave up 1 base, with 10 bases separating them. This CDR3 has 14 amino acids. As DNA, the CDR3 is TGTGCCAGCAGTTCAGCGGCAGGGAACACTGAAGCTTTCTTT. This sequence encodes CASSSAAGNTEAFF.

This clonotype was counted many times. This chain uses TRBV6-5 with TRBJ2-5; D may match TRBD1 or TRBD2 (5 bases each). The CDR3 is 15 residues long. Trimming removed 3 bases from V and 4 bases from J, with 15 bases in between. Germline V CDR1 and CDR2: MNHEY, SVGAGI. CDR3 DNA: TGTGCCAGCAGTTATGGGGTCGGGACCCTAGAGACCCAGTACTTC. The encoded protein is CASSYGVGTLETQYF.

In the case of this clonotype: A much larger clone sits a single nucleotide away, making a read error possible. The chain joins TRBV20-1 to TRBJ1-5; a possible D gene is TRBD1 (5 bases). The length of the CDR3 is 15 residues. Looked up from germline, CDR1 is DFQATT and CDR2 is SNEGSKA (reference sequence). CDR3 amino acids: CSAAGGGRSNQSQHF. The CDR3 nucleotides read TGCAGTGCTGCTGGGGGAGGTAGAAGCAATCAGTCCCAGCATTTT.

This clonotype appeared many times. This chain uses TRBV20-1 with TRBJ1-2, with 7 bases fitting TRBD1. This CDR3 comprises 13 residues. The germline gives CDR1 DFQATT, CDR2 SNEGSKA (reference sequence). Trimming at V came to 6 bases and at J to 8 bases, leaving 12 bases not matched to a gene. The CDR3 loop reads CSAEQGPSGGYTF. CDR3 in DNA: TGCAGTGCAGAACAGGGGCCGTCTGGGGGCTACACCTTC.